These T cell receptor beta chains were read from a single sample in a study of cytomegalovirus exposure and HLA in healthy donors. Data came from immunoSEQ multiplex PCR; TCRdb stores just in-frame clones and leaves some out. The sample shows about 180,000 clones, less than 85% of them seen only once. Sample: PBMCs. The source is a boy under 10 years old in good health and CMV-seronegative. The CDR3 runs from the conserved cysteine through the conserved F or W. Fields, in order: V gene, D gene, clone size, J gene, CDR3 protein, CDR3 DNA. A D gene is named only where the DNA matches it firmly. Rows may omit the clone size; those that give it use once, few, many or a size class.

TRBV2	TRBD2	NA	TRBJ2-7	CASSEDGLAGGLSNYEQYF	TGTGCCAGCAGTGAAGACGGACTAGCGGGAGGGCTAAGCAACTACGAGCAGTACTTC
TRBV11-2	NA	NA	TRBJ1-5	CKGQSNQPQHF	TGTAAAGGACAGAGCAATCAGCCCCAGCATTTT
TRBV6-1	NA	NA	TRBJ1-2	CASTERVSNGYTF	TGTGCCAGCACAGAACGGGTATCGAATGGCTACACCTTC
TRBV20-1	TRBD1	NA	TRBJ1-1	CSASGQVSFF	TGCAGTGCTTCGGGACAGGTTTCTTTCTTT
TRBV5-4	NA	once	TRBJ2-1	CASSLDRYEQFF	TGTGCCAGCAGCTTGGACAGATACGAGCAGTTCTTC
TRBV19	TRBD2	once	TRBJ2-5	CASSTGTGGETQYF	TGTGCCAGTAGTACCGGGACCGGGGGGGAGACCCAGTACTTC
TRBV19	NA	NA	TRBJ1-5	CASSTHPSGQYTEGQPQHF	TGTGCCAGTAGTACACACCCCTCAGGACAGTACACAGAAGGACAGCCCCAGCATTTT
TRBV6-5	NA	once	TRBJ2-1	CASSYGPQTPNEQFF	TGTGCCAGCAGTTACGGGCCCCAGACCCCCAATGAGCAGTTCTTC
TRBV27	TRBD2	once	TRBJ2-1	CASSLPPGGGSYNEQFF	TGTGCCAGCAGTTTACCCCCGGGAGGAGGCTCCTACAATGAGCAGTTCTTC
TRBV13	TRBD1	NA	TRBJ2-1	CASSQPRDRAGNEQFF	TGTGCCAGCAGCCAACCAAGGGACAGGGCGGGCAATGAGCAGTTCTTC
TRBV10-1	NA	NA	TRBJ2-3	CASTSGPTDTQYF	TGCGCCAGCACCTCTGGGCCCACAGATACGCAGTATTTT
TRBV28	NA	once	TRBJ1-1	CASSIFTPNTEAFF	TGTGCCAGCAGTATATTCACACCGAACACTGAAGCTTTCTTT
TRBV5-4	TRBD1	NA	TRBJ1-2	CASGDRASNYGYTF	TGTGCCAGCGGCGACAGGGCCTCTAACTATGGCTACACCTTC
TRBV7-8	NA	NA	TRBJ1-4	CASNFQGPNEKLFF	TGTGCCAGCAACTTCCAGGGGCCTAATGAAAAACTGTTTTTT
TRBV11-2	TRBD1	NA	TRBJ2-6	CASSFGDGTDVSGANVLTF	TGTGCCAGCAGCTTTGGAGATGGGACAGATGTCTCTGGGGCCAACGTCCTGACTTTC
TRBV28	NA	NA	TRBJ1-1	CASSFLGGTAFKGTEAFF	TGTGCCAGCAGTTTCCTAGGCGGGACGGCTTTCAAGGGCACTGAAGCTTTCTTT
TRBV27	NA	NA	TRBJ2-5	CASTSGRTQYF	TGTGCCAGCACCAGCGGCCGGACCCAGTACTTC
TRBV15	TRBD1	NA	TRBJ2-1	CATSTTTGATSYNEQFF	TGTGCCACCAGCACTACTACAGGGGCTACCTCCTACAATGAGCAGTTCTTC
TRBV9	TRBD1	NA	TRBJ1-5	CASTLGDSLNQPQHF	TGTGCCAGCACCCTAGGGGACAGCCTCAATCAGCCCCAGCATTTT
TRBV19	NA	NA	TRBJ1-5	CASSNQGGVGNQPQHF	TGTGCCAGTAGTAATCAGGGTGGAGTTGGCAATCAGCCCCAGCATTTT
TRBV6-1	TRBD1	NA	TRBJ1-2	CASSEAGTGYYGYTF	TGTGCCAGCAGTGAAGCCGGGACAGGGTACTATGGCTACACCTTC
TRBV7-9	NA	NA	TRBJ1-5	CASSARGKPQHF	TGTGCCAGCAGCGCCCGGGGAAAGCCCCAGCATTTT
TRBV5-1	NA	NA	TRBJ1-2	CASSYTGTSEYGYTF	TGCGCCAGCAGCTATACCGGGACATCGGAATATGGCTACACCTTC
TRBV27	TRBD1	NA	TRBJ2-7	CASSPAATGGVIYEQYF	TGTGCCAGCAGTCCCGCCGCGACAGGGGGAGTCATCTACGAGCAGTACTTC
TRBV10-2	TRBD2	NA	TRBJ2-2	CASHDTTSGETGELFF	TGCGCCAGCCACGACACCACTAGCGGGGAGACCGGGGAGCTGTTTTTT
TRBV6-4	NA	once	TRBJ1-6	CASSERQGFNSPLHF	TGTGCCAGCAGTGAACGGCAGGGGTTTAATTCACCCCTCCACTTT